This TCR beta chain was captured in a study of blood T cell repertoires in COVID-19. This CDR3 has 20 amino acids. CDR1 and CDR2 from the germline V gene are SGDLS and YYNGEE. Trimming pared 0 bases from V and 4 bases from J, leaving 28 bases between. Profiled with immunoSEQ multiplex PCR; TCRdb holds only in-frame clones, not every one. This table has about 200,000 clones, approximately 80% appearing once. Sequencing input: peripheral blood. V gene TRBV9 combines with J gene TRBJ2-5; TRBD2 is a possible D gene (8 bases). The source of this sequence is a human donor with acute or convalescent COVID-19. The donor label of this sample is uncertain. CDR3 amino acids: CASSVGGGIRAAGAAETQYF. DNA for the CDR3: TGTGCCAGCAGCGTAGGAGGGGGCATACGGGCAGCGGGAGCAGCAGAGACCCAGTACTTC.